The rows below give T cell receptor beta chains drawn from one sample of a study of tumor-infiltrating lymphocytes in localized non-small cell lung cancer. Assay used: immunoSEQ multiplex PCR; TCRdb lists only in-frame clones, some missing. The sample yields about 15,000 clones, about four fifths seen once. The sequenced sample consisted of lung tumor tissue. The source is a human donor with non-small cell lung cancer. The CDR3 runs from the conserved cysteine through the conserved F or W. A D gene is named only where the DNA matches it firmly. The listing skips clone size in some rows; elsewhere it reads once, few, many or a size class.

NA,NA,TRBV4-1,TRBJ2-7,TGCGCCAGCAGCCAAGGGACCGCGAGCTCCTACGAGCAGTACTTC,CASSQGTASSYEQYF
TRBD1,NA,TRBV29-1,TRBJ1-1,TGCAGCGCCGCGCCGGGACAGGGCTCAGAAGCTTTCTTT,CSAAPGQGSEAFF
NA,NA,TRBV6-1,TRBJ2-1,TGTGCCAGCACCCCGGGATTCTACAATGAGCAGTTCTTC,CASTPGFYNEQFF
NA,NA,TRBV6-1,TRBJ2-1,TGTGCCACCATCAATGAGCAGTTCTTC,CATINEQFF
NA,NA,TRBV2,TRBJ1-1,TGTGCCAGCACACCGACGGCCACTGAAGCTTTCTTT,CASTPTATEAFF
NA,few,TRBV18,TRBJ1-1,TGTGCCAGCTCCCGATGGGACGGGACTGAAGCTTTCTTT,CASSRWDGTEAFF
NA,few,TRBV7-9,TRBJ1-6,TGTGCCAGCAGCTTAACACTAAATTCACCCCTCCACTTT,CASSLTLNSPLHF
TRBD2,few,TRBV5-4,TRBJ2-5,TGTGCCAGCAGCTCGGGACTAGCGGAAGAGACCCAGTACTTC,CASSSGLAEETQYF
TRBD1,few,TRBV6-5,TRBJ2-7,TGTGCCAGCATAGCCGGGACAGGTACCTACGAGCAGTACTTC,CASIAGTGTYEQYF
TRBD1,NA,TRBV5-4,TRBJ2-7,TGTGCCAGCAGCCATCCGGGACAGGGAGGCCTCTACGAGCAGTACTTC,CASSHPGQGGLYEQYF
NA,large,TRBV6-1,TRBJ1-5,TGTGCCAGCAGTGCGACTCTTGAGGGCAATCAGCCCCAGCATTTT,CASSATLEGNQPQHF
NA,NA,TRBV5-1,TRBJ1-2,TGCGCCAGCAGCTGGGGTTCAGGGAACTATGGCTACACCTTC,CASSWGSGNYGYTF
TRBD2,NA,TRBV6-1,TRBJ2-7,TGTGCCAGCAGTCCCCTAGCGGGAGGGGCTACCGAGCAGTACTTC,CASSPLAGGATEQYF
NA,NA,TRBV6-1,TRBJ2-1,TGTGCCAGCAGTGTGCCGACAGTCTCCAATGAGCAGTTCTTC,CASSVPTVSNEQFF
TRBD1,NA,TRBV23-1,TRBJ1-1,TGCGCCAGCAGTCCCACGGAACAGGGGGCTGGGGTGAACACTGAAGCTTTCTTT,CASSPTEQGAGVNTEAFF
TRBD1,few,TRBV19,TRBJ1-5,TGTGCCAGTACCCTGGACAGGGCGAGCAATCAGCCCCAGCATTTT,CASTLDRASNQPQHF
TRBD1,once,TRBV6-1,TRBJ1-5,TGTGCCAGCAGTGAGCGGACAGGGACCAGCAATCAGCCCCAGCATTTT,CASSERTGTSNQPQHF
NA,NA,TRBV7-2,TRBJ1-5,TGTGCCAGCAGCTTCAAGGGAACAGACGGTCAGCCCCAGCATTTT,CASSFKGTDGQPQHF
TRBD2,NA,TRBV2,TRBJ2-5,TGTGCCAGCAGAACGGGGGGCCAAGAGACCCAGTACTTC,CASRTGGQETQYF
NA,NA,TRBV2,TRBJ2-7,TGTGCCAGCAGTGCGGGGCAGGGTGGCGAGCAGTACTTC,CASSAGQGGEQYF
NA,NA,TRBV18,TRBJ1-5,TGTGCCAGCTCATCAAGGGCCAATCAGCCCCAGCATTTT,CASSSRANQPQHF
NA,NA,TRBV7-2,TRBJ2-1,TGTGCCAGCAGCTTAGGGAGCTCCTACAATGAGCAGTTCTTC,CASSLGSSYNEQFF
NA,NA,TRBV9,TRBJ1-2,TGTGCCAGCAGCGTAGAGGGAGTCTATGGCTACACCTTC,CASSVEGVYGYTF
NA,NA,TRBV19,TRBJ1-6,TGTGCCAGTAGTGCTCTCAGGATGGTCTATAATTCACCCCTCCACTTT,CASSALRMVYNSPLHF
TRBD1,NA,TRBV5-1,TRBJ1-2,TGCGCCAGCAGCTTGGAGGGACAGGGGGTCTATGGCTACACCTTC,CASSLEGQGVYGYTF
NA,NA,TRBV19,TRBJ2-2,TGTGCCAGTAGTGTCGCAGGGGACACCGGGGAGCTGTTTTTT,CASSVAGDTGELFF
TRBD2,few,TRBV19,TRBJ2-7,TGTGCCAGTATGTCGAGGGCTAGCGGGAGCCCCCCCTACGAGCAGTACTTC,CASMSRASGSPPYEQYF
NA,NA,TRBV15,TRBJ2-5,TGTGCCACCAGCAGGGGGCTAGTCGACCCTGGAGAGACCCAGTACTTC,CATSRGLVDPGETQYF
NA,NA,TRBV30,TRBJ1-5,TGTGCCTGGAGTGACGGGGGCAGTCAGCCCCAGCATTTT,CAWSDGGSQPQHF
NA,NA,TRBV10-3,TRBJ2-7,TGTGCCATCAGCCGCAGGTATCTCCCTTACGAGCAGTACTTC,CAISRRYLPYEQYF
NA,NA,TRBV5-1,TRBJ1-4,TGCGCCAGCAGCTCCGAGGTGGGGGCGGCTGAAAAACTGTTTTTT,CASSSEVGAAEKLFF
NA,NA,TRBV7-2,TRBJ2-7,TGTGCCAGCAGCTTAGTCGGGGGGCGCGAGCAGTACTTC,CASSLVGGREQYF
TRBD1,NA,TRBV6-1,TRBJ1-2,TGTGCCAGCAGTGAAGCAGGACAGGGGGGATCTTATGGCTACACCTTC,CASSEAGQGGSYGYTF
TRBD1,NA,TRBV27,TRBJ2-5,TGTGCCAGCAGTAGCACGACAGGGGGGAAGACCCAGTACTTC,CASSSTTGGKTQYF
TRBD1,NA,TRBV30,TRBJ1-2,TGTGCCTGGAGTGTACGATGGGACAGGGAGGCTGGCTACACCTTC,CAWSVRWDREAGYTF
TRBD2,NA,TRBV2,TRBJ2-7,TGTGCCAGCAGCCCCGGGACTAGCGGTTCCTACGAGCAGTACTTC,CASSPGTSGSYEQYF
TRBD2,NA,TRBV6-4,TRBJ2-1,TGTGCCAGCAGTGAGGGGCTAGCGGGGGGGAGCTCCTACAATGAGCAGTTCTTC,CASSEGLAGGSSYNEQFF
NA,NA,TRBV13,TRBJ2-1,TGTGCCAGCAGCTCCCGACTAGTCCCTGAGCAGTTCTTC,CASSSRLVPEQFF
NA,NA,TRBV5-1,TRBJ2-3,TGCGCCAGCAGCCCCCAAAACTGGGGCACAGATACGCAGTATTTT,CASSPQNWGTDTQYF
NA,NA,TRBV6-1,TRBJ1-2,TGTGCCAGCAGAACCATGGGATCCGACTATGGCTACACCTTC,CASRTMGSDYGYTF